These T cell receptor beta chains were read from a single sample in a study of post-analysis software for immune sequencing data. TCRdb re-called the PCR reads through MiXCR, storing one row per CDR3 protein. The repertoire holds 750,000 to 950,000 distinct CDR3 sequences, with about 53% as singletons. Sequenced material: blood. These receptors came from a girl aged 10 to 17 with multiple sclerosis. Each CDR3 is given with its conserved first and last residue. A D gene is named only where the DNA matches it firmly. Rows give clone size only sometimes, using once, few, many, or a class for an expanded clone.

>TRBV3-1|TRBJ2-3|16|TRBD2|-
CASSQDQLAGRDTQYF
TGTGCCAGCAGCCAAGATCAACTAGCGGGGAGAGATACGCAGTATTTT
>TRBV20-1|TRBJ2-7|13|-|-
CSASSGKDYEQYF
TGCAGTGCTAGTTCAGGGAAGGACTACGAGCAGTACTTC
>TRBV20-1|TRBJ2-7|12|-|-
CSAYGQGYEQYF
TGCAGTGCTTACGGTCAGGGGTACGAGCAGTACTTC
>TRBV6-1|TRBJ2-7|16|TRBD2|-
CASRLSGTSGSYEQYF
TGTGCCAGCAGATTAAGCGGGACTAGCGGAAGCTACGAGCAGTACTTC
>TRBV6-1|TRBJ2-7|15|TRBD2|-
CASSEARRESGEQYF
TGTGCCAGCAGTGAAGCGAGGCGGGAGAGTGGCGAGCAGTACTTC
>TRBV5-5|TRBJ2-1|16|TRBD1|-
CASSPFRDRGQIEQFF
TGTGCCAGCAGCCCCTTCCGGGACAGGGGGCAGATTGAGCAGTTCTTC
>TRBV5-1|TRBJ2-7|15|TRBD1|-
CASSSPGQGYYEQYF
TGCGCCAGCAGCTCACCGGGACAGGGGTACTACGAGCAGTACTTC
>TRBV12-3/TRBV12-4|TRBJ1-2|15|-|-
CASSWGSRVGYGYTF
TGTGCCAGCAGTTGGGGCAGCCGGGTCGGTTATGGCTACACCTTC
>TRBV24-1|TRBJ2-1|14|TRBD1|-
CATTDRVGWNEQFF
TGTGCCACCACCGACAGGGTAGGATGGAATGAGCAGTTCTTC
>TRBV9|TRBJ2-1|15|TRBD1|-
CASSVWTGGMNEQFF
TGTGCCAGCAGCGTCTGGACAGGGGGCATGAATGAGCAGTTCTTC
>TRBV12-3/TRBV12-4|TRBJ2-4|15|TRBD2|-
CASSQTSGSIGIQYF
TGTGCCAGCAGCCAAACCAGCGGGAGTATCGGCATTCAGTACTTC
>TRBV5-1|TRBJ2-1|14|-|-
CASRPRGAYNEQFF
TGCGCCAGCAGGCCCAGGGGGGCTTACAATGAGCAGTTCTTC
>TRBV7-8|TRBJ2-1|14|-|few
CASSLAVRNNEQFF
TGTGCCAGCAGCTTAGCGGTCAGGAACAATGAGCAGTTCTTC
>TRBV7-6|TRBJ2-1|16|-|-
CASSLEVGGPGNEQFF
TGTGCCAGCAGCTTAGAAGTTGGGGGGCCGGGGAATGAGCAGTTCTTC
>TRBV6-5|TRBJ2-7|13|-|-
CASRPTGRYEQYF
TGTGCCAGCAGACCTACAGGGAGGTACGAGCAGTACTTC
>TRBV6-6|TRBJ2-1|15|-|few
CASSYWRGTGNEQFF
TGTGCCAGCAGTTACTGGCGGGGTACGGGCAATGAGCAGTTCTTC